This T cell receptor (beta chain) is from a study of T cell clonotyping in hematopoietic cell transplantation. Across the whole study: Pretransplant recipient samples were taken after cytoreduction.

About this clone: The same CDR3 arises from other DNA sequences in this sample as well.

Assay: immunoSEQ multiplex PCR; the TCRdb copy retains only in-frame clones and omits some. The table records about 9,000 clones, over 75% of them present only once. Germline CDR1 is LNHDA and CDR2 is SQIVND (reference sequence). Trimming took 6 bases from V and 11 from J, leaving 17 bases between them. The CDR3 totals 13 residues. As to time point: recipient sample about 28 days before transplant, after cytoreduction. The chain employs TRBV19 and TRBJ1-5; D unclear. Sequenced material: peripheral blood mononuclear cells, taken before stem cell transplant. The TCR comes from a woman in her fifties or sixties with acute myeloid leukemia. Some clones in this sample may be carry-over from other donors' samples. The CDR3 here is CASSPYLPRAQHF. The DNA for the CDR3 is TGTGCCAGTAGCCCATATCTCCCTAGGGCCCAGCATTTT.